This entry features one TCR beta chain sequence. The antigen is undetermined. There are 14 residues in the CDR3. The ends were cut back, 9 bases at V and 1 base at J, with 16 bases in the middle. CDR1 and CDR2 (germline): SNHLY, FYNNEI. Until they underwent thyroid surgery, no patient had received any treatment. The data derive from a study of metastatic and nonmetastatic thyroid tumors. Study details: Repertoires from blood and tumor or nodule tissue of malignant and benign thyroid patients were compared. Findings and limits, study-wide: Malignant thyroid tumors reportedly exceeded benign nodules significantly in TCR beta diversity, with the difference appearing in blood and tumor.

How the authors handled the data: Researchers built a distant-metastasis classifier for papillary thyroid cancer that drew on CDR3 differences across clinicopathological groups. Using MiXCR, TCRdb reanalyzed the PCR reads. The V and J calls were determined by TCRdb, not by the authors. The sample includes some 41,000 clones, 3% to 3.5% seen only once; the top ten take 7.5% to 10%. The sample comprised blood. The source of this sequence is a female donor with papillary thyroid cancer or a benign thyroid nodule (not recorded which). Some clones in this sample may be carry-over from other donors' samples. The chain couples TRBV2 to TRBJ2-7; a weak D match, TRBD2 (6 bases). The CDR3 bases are TGTGCCAGGACAGCCCTAGCGAGTTCCTACGAGCAGTACTTC. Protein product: CARTALASSYEQYF.